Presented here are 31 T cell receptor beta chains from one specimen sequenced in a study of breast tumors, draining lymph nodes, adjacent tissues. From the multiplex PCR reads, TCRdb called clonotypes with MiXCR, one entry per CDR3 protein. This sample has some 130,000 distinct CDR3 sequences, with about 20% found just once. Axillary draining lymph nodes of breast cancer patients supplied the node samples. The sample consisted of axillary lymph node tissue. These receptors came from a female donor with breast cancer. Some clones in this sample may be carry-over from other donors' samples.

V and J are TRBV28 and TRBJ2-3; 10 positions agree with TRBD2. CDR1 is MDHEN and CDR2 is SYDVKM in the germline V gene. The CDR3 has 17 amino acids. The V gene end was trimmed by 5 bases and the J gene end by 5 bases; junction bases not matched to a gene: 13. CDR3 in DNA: TGTGCCAGCAGTCCGCCGAGAAGCGGGAGGGCCGTAGATACGCAGTATTTT. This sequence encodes CASSPPRSGRAVDTQYF.

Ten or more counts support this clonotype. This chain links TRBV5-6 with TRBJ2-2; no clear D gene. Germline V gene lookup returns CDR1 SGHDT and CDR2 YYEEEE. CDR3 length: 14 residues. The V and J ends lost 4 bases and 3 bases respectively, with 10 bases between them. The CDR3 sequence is CASSQTEYTGELFF. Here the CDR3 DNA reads TGTGCCAGCAGCCAGACCGAGTACACCGGGGAGCTGTTTTTT.

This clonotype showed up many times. The CDR3 loop is CASELGGGNTIYF. CDR3 coding DNA: TGTGCTAGTGAACTGGGAGGTGGAAACACCATATATTTT. The chain has TRBV12-5 and TRBJ1-3; D is ambiguous. The CDR3 totals 13 residues. Germline V CDR1 and CDR2: LGHNT, FRNRAP. V lost 7 bases to trimming and J lost 3 bases, with 10 bases between them.

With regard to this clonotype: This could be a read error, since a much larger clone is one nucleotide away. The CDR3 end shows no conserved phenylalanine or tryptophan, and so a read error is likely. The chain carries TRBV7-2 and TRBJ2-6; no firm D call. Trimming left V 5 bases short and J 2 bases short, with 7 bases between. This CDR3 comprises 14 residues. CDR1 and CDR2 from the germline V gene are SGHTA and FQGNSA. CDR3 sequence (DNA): TGTGCCAGCAGCCAGCGCCCTGGGGCCAACGTCCTGACTTCC. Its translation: CASSQRPGANVLTS.

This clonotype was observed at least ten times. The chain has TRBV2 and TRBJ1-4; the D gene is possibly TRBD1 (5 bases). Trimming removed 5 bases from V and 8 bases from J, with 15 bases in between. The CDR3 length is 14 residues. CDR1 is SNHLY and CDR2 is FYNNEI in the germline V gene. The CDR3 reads CASSLRGGGEKLFF. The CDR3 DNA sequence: TGTGCCAGCAGTCTCCGTGGGGGAGGCGAAAAACTGTTTTTT.

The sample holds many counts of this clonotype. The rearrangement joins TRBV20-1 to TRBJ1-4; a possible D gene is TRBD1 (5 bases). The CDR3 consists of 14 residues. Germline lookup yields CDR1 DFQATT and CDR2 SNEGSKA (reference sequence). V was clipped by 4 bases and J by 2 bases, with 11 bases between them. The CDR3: CSATTRVTNEKLFF. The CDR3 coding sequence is TGCAGTGCTACCACCAGGGTTACTAATGAAAAACTGTTTTTT.

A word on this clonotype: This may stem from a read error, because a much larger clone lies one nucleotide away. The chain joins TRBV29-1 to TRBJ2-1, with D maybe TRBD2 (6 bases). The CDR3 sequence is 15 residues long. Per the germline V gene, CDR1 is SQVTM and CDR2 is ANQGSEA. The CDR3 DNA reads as TGCAGCGTTTTAGCGGCCCCGAGCTCCTACAATGAGCAGCTCTTC. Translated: CSVLAAPSSYNEQLF.

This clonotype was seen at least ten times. CDR3 sequence (DNA): TGTGCCTGGGGGGACAGGGGAGTCGAGCAGTACTTC. Protein sequence: CAWGDRGVEQYF. This chain links TRBV30 with TRBJ2-7; 10 nucleotides align to TRBD1. Trimming at V came to 5 bases and at J to 6 bases, leaving 4 bases not matched to a gene. This CDR3 region has 12 residues. Per germline, CDR1 GTSNPN and CDR2 SVGIG (reference sequence).

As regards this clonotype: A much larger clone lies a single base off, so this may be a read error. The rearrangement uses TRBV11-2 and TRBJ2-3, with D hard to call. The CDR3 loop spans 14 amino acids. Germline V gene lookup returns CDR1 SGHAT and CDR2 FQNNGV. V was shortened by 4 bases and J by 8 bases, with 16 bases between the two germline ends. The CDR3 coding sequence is TGTGCCAGCAGCTCGGTCACCCCACCGCGTACGCAGTATTTT. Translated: CASSSVTPPRTQYF.

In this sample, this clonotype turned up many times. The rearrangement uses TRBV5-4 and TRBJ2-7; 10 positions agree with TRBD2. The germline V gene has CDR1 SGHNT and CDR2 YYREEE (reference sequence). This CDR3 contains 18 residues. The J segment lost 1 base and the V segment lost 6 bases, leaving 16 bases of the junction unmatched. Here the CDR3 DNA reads TGTGCCAGCACCCAAGGGAGCGGGAGGGCCGTCGGATCCTACGAGCAGTACTTC. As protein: CASTQGSGRAVGSYEQYF.

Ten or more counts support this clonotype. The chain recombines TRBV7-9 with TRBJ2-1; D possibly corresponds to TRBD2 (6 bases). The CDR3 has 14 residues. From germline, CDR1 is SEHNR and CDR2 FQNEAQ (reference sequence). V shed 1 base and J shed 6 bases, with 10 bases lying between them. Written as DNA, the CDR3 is TGTGCCAGCAGCTTAGTTGGGACTCCCAATGAGCAGTTCTTC. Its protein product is CASSLVGTPNEQFF.

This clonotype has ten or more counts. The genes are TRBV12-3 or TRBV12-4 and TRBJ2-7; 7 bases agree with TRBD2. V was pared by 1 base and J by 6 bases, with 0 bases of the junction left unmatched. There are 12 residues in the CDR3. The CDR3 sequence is CASSLERGEQYF. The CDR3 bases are TGTGCCAGCAGTTTAGAGCGGGGCGAGCAGTACTTC.

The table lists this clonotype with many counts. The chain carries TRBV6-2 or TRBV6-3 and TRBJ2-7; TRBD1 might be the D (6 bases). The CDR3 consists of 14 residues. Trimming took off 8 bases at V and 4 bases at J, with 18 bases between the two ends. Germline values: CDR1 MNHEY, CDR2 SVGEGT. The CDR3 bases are TGTGCCAGCTCCCTACAGGGTGGACTTTACGAGCAGTACTTC. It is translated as CASSLQGGLYEQYF.

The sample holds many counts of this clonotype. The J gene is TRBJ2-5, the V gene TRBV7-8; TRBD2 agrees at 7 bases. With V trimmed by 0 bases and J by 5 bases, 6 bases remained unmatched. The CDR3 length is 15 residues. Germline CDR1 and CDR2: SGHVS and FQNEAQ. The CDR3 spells CASSLATGGFETQYF. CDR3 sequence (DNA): TGTGCCAGCAGCTTAGCTACCGGGGGGTTCGAGACCCAGTACTTC. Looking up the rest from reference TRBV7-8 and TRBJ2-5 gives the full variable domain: GAGVSQSPRYKVAKRGQDVALRCDPISGHVSLFWYQQALGQGPEFLTYFQNEAQLDKSGLPSDRFFAERPEGSVSTLKIQRTQQEDSAVYLCASSLATGGFETQYFGPGTRLLVL.

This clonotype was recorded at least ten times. CDR3 protein: CASSQGSLTQYF. The DNA for the CDR3 is TGTGCCAGCAGCCAAGGCTCCTTAACCCAGTACTTC. The chain employs TRBV14 and TRBJ2-5; D gene unclear. There are 12 residues in the CDR3. The germline V and J ends were trimmed by 1 base and 8 bases, with 8 bases remaining between them. Germline CDR1 reads SGHDN; CDR2 reads FVKESK.

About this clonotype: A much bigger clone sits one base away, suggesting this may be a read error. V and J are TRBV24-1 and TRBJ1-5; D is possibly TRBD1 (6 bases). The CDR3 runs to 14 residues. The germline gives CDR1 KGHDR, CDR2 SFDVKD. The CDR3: CATSDTGLHQPLHF. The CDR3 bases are TGTGCCACCAGTGACACAGGGCTGCATCAGCCCCTGCATTTT.

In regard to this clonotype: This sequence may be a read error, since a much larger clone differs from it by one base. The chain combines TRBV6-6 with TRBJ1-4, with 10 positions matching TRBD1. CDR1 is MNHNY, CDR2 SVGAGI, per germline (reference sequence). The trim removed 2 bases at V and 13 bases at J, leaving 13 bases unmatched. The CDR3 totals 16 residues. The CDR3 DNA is TGTGCCAGCAGTTACCCCCCCGGGACAGGGGACGGAAGACTGTTTTTT. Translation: CASSYPPGTGDGRLFF.

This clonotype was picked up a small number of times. CDR3 protein: CAWMASGRSRNTGELFF. CDR3 sequence (DNA): TGTGCCTGGATGGCTAGCGGGAGAAGTAGGAACACCGGGGAGCTGTTTTTT. The chain is built from TRBV30 and TRBJ2-2; 10 bases align to TRBD2. V shed 4 bases and J 1 base; nucleotides not matched to a gene: 9. The CDR3 covers 17 residues. The V gene's germline CDR1 is GTSNPN and CDR2 SVGIG (reference sequence).

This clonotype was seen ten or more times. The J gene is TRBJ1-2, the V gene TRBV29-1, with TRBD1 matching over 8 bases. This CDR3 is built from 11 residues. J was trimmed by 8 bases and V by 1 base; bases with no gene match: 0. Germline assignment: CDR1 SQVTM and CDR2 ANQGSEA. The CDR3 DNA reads TGCAGCGTTGAAGGGACAGGGGGCTACACCTTC. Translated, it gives CSVEGTGGYTF.

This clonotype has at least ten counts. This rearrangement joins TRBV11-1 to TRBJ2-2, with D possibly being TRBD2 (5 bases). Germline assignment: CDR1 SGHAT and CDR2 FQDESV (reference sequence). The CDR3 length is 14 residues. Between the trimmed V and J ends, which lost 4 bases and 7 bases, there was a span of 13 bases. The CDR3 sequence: CASSSSRGGGELFF. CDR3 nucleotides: TGTGCCAGCAGCTCCTCACGGGGTGGCGGGGAGCTGTTTTTT.

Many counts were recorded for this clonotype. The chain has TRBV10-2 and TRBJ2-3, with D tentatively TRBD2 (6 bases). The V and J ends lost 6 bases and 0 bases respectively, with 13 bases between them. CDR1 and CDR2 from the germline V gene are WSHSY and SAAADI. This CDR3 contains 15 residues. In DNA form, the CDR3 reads TGCGCCAGCAGCAACGGAGGGCCTAGCACAGATACGCAGTATTTT. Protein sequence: CASSNGGPSTDTQYF.

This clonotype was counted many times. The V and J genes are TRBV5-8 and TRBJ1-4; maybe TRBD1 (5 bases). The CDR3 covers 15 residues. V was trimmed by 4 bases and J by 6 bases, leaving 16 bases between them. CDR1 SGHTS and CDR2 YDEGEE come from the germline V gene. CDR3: CASSTDRTGDEKLFF. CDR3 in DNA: TGTGCCAGCAGCACAGATCGGACGGGGGATGAAAAACTGTTTTTT. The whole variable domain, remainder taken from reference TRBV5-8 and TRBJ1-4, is EAGVTQSPTHLIKTRGQQATLRCSPISGHTSVYWYQQALGLGLQFLLWYDEGEERNRGNFPPRFSGRQFPNYSSELNVNALELEDSALYLCASSTDRTGDEKLFFGSGTQLSVL.

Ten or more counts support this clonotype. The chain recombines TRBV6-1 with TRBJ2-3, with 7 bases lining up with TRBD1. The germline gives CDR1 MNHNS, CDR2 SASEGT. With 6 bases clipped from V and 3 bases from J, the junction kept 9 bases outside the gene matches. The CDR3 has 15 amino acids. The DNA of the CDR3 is TGTGCCAGCAGGGAGCCGGGACAGCGGACAGATACGCAGTATTTT. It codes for CASREPGQRTDTQYF.

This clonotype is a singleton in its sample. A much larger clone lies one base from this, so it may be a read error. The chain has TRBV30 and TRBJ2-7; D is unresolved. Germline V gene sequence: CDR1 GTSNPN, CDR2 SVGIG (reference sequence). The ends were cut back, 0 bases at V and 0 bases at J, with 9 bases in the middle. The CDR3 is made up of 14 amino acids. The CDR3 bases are TGTGCCTGGAGTGTACAGATCAACTCCTACGAGCAGTACTTC. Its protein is CAWSVQINSYEQYF.

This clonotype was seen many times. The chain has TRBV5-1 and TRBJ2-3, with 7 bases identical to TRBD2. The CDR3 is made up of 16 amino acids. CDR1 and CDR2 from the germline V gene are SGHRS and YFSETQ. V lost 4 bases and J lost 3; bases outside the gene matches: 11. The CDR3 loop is CASSLAGSGGTDTQYF. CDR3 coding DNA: TGCGCCAGCAGCCTGGCCGGGTCGGGAGGTACAGATACGCAGTATTTT.

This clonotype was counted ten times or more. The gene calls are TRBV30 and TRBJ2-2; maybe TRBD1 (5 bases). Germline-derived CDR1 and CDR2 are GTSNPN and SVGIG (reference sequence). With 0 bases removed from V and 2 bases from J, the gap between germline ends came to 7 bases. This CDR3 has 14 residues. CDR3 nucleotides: TGTGCCTGGAGTGTAGGACAAAACACCGGGGAGCTGTTTTTT. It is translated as CAWSVGQNTGELFF.

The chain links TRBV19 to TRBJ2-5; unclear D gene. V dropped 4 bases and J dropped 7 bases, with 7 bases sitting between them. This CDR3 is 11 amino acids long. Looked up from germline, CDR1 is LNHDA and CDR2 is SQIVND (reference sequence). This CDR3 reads CASSTPGTQYF. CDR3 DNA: TGTGCCAGTAGTACCCCTGGGACCCAGTACTTC.

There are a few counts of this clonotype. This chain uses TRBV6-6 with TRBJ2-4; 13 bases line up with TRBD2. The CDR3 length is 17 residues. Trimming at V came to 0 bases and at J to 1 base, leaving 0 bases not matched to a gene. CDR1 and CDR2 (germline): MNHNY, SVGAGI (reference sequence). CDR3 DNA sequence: TGTGCCAGCAGTTACTCGACTAGCGGGAGGGCCAAAAACATTCAGTACTTC. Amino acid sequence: CASSYSTSGRAKNIQYF.

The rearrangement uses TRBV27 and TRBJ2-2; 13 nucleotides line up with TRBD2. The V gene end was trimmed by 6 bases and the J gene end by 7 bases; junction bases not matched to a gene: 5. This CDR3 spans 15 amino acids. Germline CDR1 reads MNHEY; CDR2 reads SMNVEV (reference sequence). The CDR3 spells CASRLAGGRHGELFF. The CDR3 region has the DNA TGTGCCAGCAGACTAGCGGGAGGGCGGCACGGGGAGCTGTTTTTT.

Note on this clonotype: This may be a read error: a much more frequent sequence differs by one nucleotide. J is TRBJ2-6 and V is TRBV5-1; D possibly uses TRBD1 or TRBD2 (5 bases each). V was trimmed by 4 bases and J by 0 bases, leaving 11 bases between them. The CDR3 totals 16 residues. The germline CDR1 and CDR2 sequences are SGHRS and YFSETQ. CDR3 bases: TGCGCCAGCAGCGAGGGACGTGGCTCTGGGGCCAACGTCCTGACTTTC. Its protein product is CASSEGRGSGANVLTF.

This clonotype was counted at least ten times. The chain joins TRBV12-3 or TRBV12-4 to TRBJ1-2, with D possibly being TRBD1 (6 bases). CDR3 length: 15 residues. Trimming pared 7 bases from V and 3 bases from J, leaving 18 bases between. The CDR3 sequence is CASTAGGGSYYGYTF. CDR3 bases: TGTGCCAGCACCGCCGGCGGGGGCAGTTACTATGGCTACACCTTC.